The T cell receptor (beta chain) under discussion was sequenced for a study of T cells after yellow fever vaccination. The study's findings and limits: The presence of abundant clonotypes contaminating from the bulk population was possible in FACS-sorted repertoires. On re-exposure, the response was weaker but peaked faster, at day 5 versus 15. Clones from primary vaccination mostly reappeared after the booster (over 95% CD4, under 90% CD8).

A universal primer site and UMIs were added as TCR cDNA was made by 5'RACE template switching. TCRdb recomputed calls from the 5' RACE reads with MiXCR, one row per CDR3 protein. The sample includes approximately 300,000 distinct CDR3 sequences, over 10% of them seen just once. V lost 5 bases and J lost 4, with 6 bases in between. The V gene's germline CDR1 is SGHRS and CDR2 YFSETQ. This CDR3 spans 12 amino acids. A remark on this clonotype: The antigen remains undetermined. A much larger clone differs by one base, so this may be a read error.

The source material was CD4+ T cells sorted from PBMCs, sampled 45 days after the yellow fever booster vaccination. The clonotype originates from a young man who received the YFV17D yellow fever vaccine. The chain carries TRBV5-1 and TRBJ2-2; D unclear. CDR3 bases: TGCGCCAGCAGACCCGCCACCGGGGAGCTGTTTTTT. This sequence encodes CASRPATGELFF.